This TCR beta chain was identified during a study of blood T cell repertoires in COVID-19. Study at large: Acute and convalescent COVID-19 specimens originated in the United States, Italy and Spain. From T cells, B-cell-depleted T cells, or PBMCs came the material, which was cDNA or gDNA.

The CDR3 has 13 amino acids. Trimming left V 5 bases short and J 2 bases short, with 10 bases between. Germline CDR1 is MDHEN and CDR2 is SYDVKM. The method was immunoSEQ multiplex PCR; TCRdb's version includes in-frame clones alone and lacks a portion of them. The sample has 270,000 or so clones, 90% seen once. Seattle-derived patients entered the study during active infection and were followed longitudinally. The material sequenced was peripheral blood. The sequence was collected from a woman aged 60-75 years with COVID-19, enrolled during active disease. The chain links TRBV28 to TRBJ2-7; weak D call: TRBD2 (7 bases). The CDR3, as DNA: TGTGCCAGCAGTCCCGGGGGGCCCTACGAGCAGTACTTC. Residues: CASSPGGPYEQYF.